The source of this T cell receptor (beta chain) is a study of cytomegalovirus exposure and HLA in healthy donors (dated by TCRdb to 2016 to 2017). Notes on the research overall: In an earlier analysis of around 540 of the donors, approximately 260 Gb of sequence data and 95 million to 130 million unique TCR beta sequences from about 179 million T cells were reported. About 310 gigabases of sequencing data and 80 million or so unique TCR sequences were included in an early release covering under 650 HLA-typed donors. Among the roughly 410 genotyped donors, around 81% belonged to the genetic ancestry cluster associated with self-reported Caucasian donors. The study aimed to test whether cataloging public T cell receptors could reveal signatures of past pathogen exposure. The T cell repertoires of some 700 subjects were profiled by immunosequencing and related to cytomegalovirus serostatus. Along with the approximately 600-subject first cohort, a separate validation cohort of around 120 different subjects was used. The study combined high-throughput TCR immunosequencing, statistical association of individual TCRs with disease status, and machine learning to predict cytomegalovirus infection status. A later analysis re-examined previously published TCR beta repertoires from around 670 donors and added high-resolution HLA genotyping to investigate patterns of TCR occurrence. Rather than drawing on any new phenotypic data, the later analysis identified candidate immune exposures from TCR beta sequences and the way those sequences occurred across donors. An earlier analysis of 587 of the donors used high-throughput TCR beta sequencing to judge whether each TCR beta V gene segment behaved as functional or pseudogenic. Alongside the repertoire data, information on donor age, sex, ethnicity and CMV serostatus was compiled. A later genetic analysis took genome-wide SNP genotypes for 398 of the 666 donors and used that subset as a discovery cohort. Every repertoire in the discovery cohort had been generated on one and the same sequencing platform. Both class I and class II loci were covered by HLA typing, at four-digit resolution. Typing coverage varied by locus: roughly 629-630 donors for A, B, C, DRB1 and DQB1; 500 to 550 for DQA1; more than 600 for DPA1; roughly 470 for DPB1. Because of strong linkage in the cohort, roughly five DR-DQ haplotypes were treated as single units for association and clustering. Among about 400 genotyped donors of the cohort, an average of roughly 230,000 unique TCR beta nucleotide sequences was sequenced per donor, of which about 20% were non-productive.

General conclusions and limits of the study: Immune exposure information for the cohort was limited to CMV serostatus. V-gene and J-gene trimming of TCR beta chains was associated with a missense DCLRE1C variant in a later genetic analysis, and the association was replicated in an independent cohort. According to a later analysis, most CMV-associated TCR beta chains appeared to be HLA-restricted, and the HLA associations seemed to be driven largely by CMV exposure. While some public TCRs were present in many individuals, most TCR sequences turned up only very rarely across donors. A group of highly shared sequence variants was considered likely to be a technical artifact of the sequencing pipeline. Some IMGT-functional V segments, including TRBV6-2 and TRBV6-3, could not be told apart with the 87-base-pair reads, so those segments were excluded. Broadly in line with IMGT annotations, most TCR beta V segments showed up in productive rearrangements about 87% or about 30% of the time in an earlier analysis of 450 to 750 of the donors. Because counts were too low, about 17 rarely observed V segments, including chromosome 9 orphons, were excluded from the earlier analysis of fewer than 650 of the donors. In a later analysis, over 15,000 TCR beta sequences were associated with specific HLA alleles at a false discovery rate of 0.05. Assigning TCR associations to individual alleles was difficult when HLA alleles, especially DR and DQ, strongly co-occurred. In a later analysis, TCR association rates were found to vary across HLA loci, with the most associated TCRs seen for DRB1 alleles and the fewest for HLA-C alleles. According to the authors, the approach could potentially be generalized to other disease states and immunological phenotypes. The classifier was reported to diagnose cytomegalovirus status with high specificity and sensitivity in both the original and validation cohorts. Compared with the roughly 720-donor mean, donors in an Asian-associated ancestry cluster had fewer N-insertions in productive TCRs, according to a later genetic analysis. A total of 164 TCR beta chains were listed by the study as associated with cytomegalovirus. In a later analysis, HLA-associated TCR beta chains showed more clonal expansion and lower generation probabilities than non-associated chains that were equally common. A later analysis reported that several top co-occurrence clusters appeared linked to parvovirus B19, influenza, CMV and Epstein-Barr virus. A further reported finding was that TCR beta sequences accurately predicted the HLA-A and HLA-B alleles for most subjects in the first cohort. Because some donors lacked HLA typing at each locus, the association tests relied only on the typed subset. This cohort had only TCR beta chains sequenced, and the lack of alpha or paired-chain data limited which features could be detected. Correlated functional status among segregating V segments might be attributable to linkage disequilibrium, but an unknown experimental factor could not be ruled out. A few of the identified cytomegalovirus-associated TCR beta chains were confirmed in vitro to be specific for cytomegalovirus antigens. Roughly uniform sequencing depth across donors was assumed in presence/absence analyses, although this assumption may not hold.

As for this clone: Its recognized antigen is unknown. Base qualities are not recorded, but no much larger clone differs from it by a single base.

Inclusive of the bounding cysteine and phenylalanine, the CDR3 is 16 residues long. Kept here is only the CDR3 DNA, which spans 48 bases and is read in frame from base 1. CDR1 WNHNN and CDR2 SYGVQD were looked up in the germline V gene (reference sequence). V ends up 5 bases short and J 2 bases short, with an unmatched junction base count of 6. The cohort consisted of 666 healthy bone marrow donors. At the time of sampling, every cohort member was nominally healthy, though immune exposures that went unrecorded were likely present. The donor tested CMV seronegative and was one of the 352 seronegative cohort members. Every donor gave a peripheral blood sample, and the peripheral blood mononuclear cells from that sample were used for TCR beta sequencing. The Qiagen DNeasy Blood Extraction Kit was used to extract genomic DNA from the blood cell samples. The receptor library was made with the immunoSEQ multiplex PCR assay. The multiplex PCR relied on a mix of 60 forward primers for TCR Vbeta segments and 13 reverse primers for TCR Jbeta segments. Amplification of the CDR3 region of rearranged TCR beta genes was performed with a multiplex PCR assay on genomic DNA. The amplified TCR beta libraries were sequenced on the Illumina HiSeq System as 87-base-pair reads. Concerning the study's data processing: A later analysis counted some 74 million unique TCR beta chains across the 550 to 750 repertoires, and roughly 9.9 million of these chains were shared by at least two donors. To remove PCR and sequencing errors, raw reads were error-corrected and collapsed into unique sequences using a nearest-neighbor algorithm that merged closely related sequences. V, D and J gene segments were assigned by aligning CDR3 sequences to IMGT reference sequences. For a sequence to be retained, a match of at least six nucleotides was required to both a V gene segment and a J gene segment. A rearrangement was called productive if the CDR3 had no stop codons and remained in frame with V and J, and every other rearrangement was called non-productive. CDR3 was defined by IMGT convention, running from the second conserved V-encoded cysteine to the conserved J-encoded phenylalanine. The earlier analysis of roughly 590 of the donors excluded sequences that lacked an unambiguous match to a single V gene segment. In an earlier analysis of 450 to 700 of the donors, V segments were called functional above 56.7% productive rearrangements and were called segregating when the between-donor standard deviation exceeded 5%. To diagnose cytomegalovirus status from the catalog of TCR beta chain sequences, a statistical classification framework was built. In a later analysis, V and J genes were assigned by comparing TCR nucleotide sequences against IMGT/GENE-DB human TR gene sequences. The TCRdist pipeline was used in a later analysis to assign CDR3 sequences and most-parsimonious VDJ recombination scenarios. A later analysis defined each TCR beta chain by its CDR3 amino acid sequence plus V-gene family, and excluded reads lacking a unique V-gene family. In a later analysis, 500 to 700 highly shared, low-generation-probability nucleotide sequences were removed to address suspected cross-contamination and a sequencing artifact. For each public chain, a later analysis derived a clonal expansion index from normalized ranks of inferred template counts within each repertoire. Generation probabilities in a later analysis came from a VDJ recombination model fitted to out-of-frame rearrangements, and those results were checked against IGoR. Hypergeometric tests were used in a later analysis to score TCR-TCR, TCR-HLA and TCR-CMV co-occurrence, with a repertoire-size bias correction applied to the TCR pairs. False discovery rates were estimated in a later analysis by permuting HLA or CMV assignments 20 times. In a later analysis, co-occurring TCRs were grouped with DBSCAN, and TCRdist sequence similarity was added when clustering was performed within HLA-allele-positive subsets. Co-occurrence clustering excluded repertoires with fewer than 30,000 or more than 120,000 public chains, plus five with anomalous nucleotide sharing. TCRdb mirrors the immuneACCESS table, restricted to in-frame sequences. Some clones are absent from its copies; in checked studies, under half trace to an unresolved V gene, and the reason for the others is unknown. The DNA gave D and trimming, while V, J and clone size come from that table. This sample comprises around 110,000 clones, more than 60% of them detected only once. The ten biggest clones cover 2% to 2.5% of the sample.

The chain is encoded by TRBV10-1 joined to TRBJ1-6, and 7 bases in between align with TRBD1. What was sequenced was PBMCs. This clonotype was sampled from a man in his forties or fifties in good health and CMV-seronegative. The CDR3 has the sequence CASSRNRGTYNSPLHF. The DNA sequence is as follows: TGCGCCAGCAGTCGTAACAGGGGAACCTATAATTCACCCCTCCACTTT.